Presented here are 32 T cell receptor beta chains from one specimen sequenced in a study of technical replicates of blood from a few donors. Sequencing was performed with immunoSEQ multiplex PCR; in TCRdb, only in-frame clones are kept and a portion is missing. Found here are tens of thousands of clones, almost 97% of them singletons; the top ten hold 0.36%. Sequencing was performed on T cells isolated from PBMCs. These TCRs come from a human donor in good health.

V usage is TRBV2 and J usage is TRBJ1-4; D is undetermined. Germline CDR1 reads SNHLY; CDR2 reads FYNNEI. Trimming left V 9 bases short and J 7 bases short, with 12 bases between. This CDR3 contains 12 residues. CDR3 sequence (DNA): TGTGCCAGTACGGAGAGATCTGAAAAACTGTTTTTT. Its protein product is CASTERSEKLFF.

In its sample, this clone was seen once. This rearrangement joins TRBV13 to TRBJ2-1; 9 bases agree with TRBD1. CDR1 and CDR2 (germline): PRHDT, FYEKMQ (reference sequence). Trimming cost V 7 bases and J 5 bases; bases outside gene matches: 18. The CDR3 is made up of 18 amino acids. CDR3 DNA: TGTGCCAGCACCCCCGGGACAGGGTATCTTGACACACACAATGAGCAGTTCTTC. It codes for CASTPGTGYLDTHNEQFF.

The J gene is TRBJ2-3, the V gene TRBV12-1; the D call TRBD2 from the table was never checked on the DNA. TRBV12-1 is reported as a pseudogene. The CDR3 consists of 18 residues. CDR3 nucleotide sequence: TGTGCCAGCAGCTTTAGATTGACTAGCGGAGGGGTACTAGATACGCAGTATTTT. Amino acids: CASSFRLTSGGVLDTQYF.

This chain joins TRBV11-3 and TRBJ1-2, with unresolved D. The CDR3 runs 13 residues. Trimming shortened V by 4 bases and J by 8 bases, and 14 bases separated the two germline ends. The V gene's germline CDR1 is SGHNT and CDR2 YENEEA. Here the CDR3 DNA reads TGTGCCAGCAGCTCCTGGCTCGCTGGCGGCTACACCTTC. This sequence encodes CASSSWLAGGYTF.

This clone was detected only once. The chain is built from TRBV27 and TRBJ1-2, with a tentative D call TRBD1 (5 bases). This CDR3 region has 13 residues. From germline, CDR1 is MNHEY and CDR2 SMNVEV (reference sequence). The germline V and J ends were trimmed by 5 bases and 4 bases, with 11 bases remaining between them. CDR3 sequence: CASSQIDSYGYTF. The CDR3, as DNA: TGTGCCAGCAGTCAAATCGACAGCTATGGCTACACCTTC.

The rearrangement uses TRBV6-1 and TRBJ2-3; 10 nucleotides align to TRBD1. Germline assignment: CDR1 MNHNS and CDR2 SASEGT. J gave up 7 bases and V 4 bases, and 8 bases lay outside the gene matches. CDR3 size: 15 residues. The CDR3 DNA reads TGTGCCAGCAGTGCACCGGGACAGGGGCGAAATACGCAGTATTTT. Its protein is CASSAPGQGRNTQYF.

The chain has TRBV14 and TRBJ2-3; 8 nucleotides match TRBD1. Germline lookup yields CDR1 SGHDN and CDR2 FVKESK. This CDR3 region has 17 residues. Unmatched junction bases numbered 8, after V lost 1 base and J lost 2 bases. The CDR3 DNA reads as TGTGCCAGCAGCCAAGGGCTCAGGGGGCGGTTCACAGATACGCAGTATTTT. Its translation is CASSQGLRGRFTDTQYF.

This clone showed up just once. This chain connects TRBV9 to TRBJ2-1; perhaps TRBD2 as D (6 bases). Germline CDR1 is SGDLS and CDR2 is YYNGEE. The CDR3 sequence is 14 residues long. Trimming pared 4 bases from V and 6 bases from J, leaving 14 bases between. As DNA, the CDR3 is TGTGCCAGCAGCCCGGGACTTCCAACCAATGAGCAGTTCTTC. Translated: CASSPGLPTNEQFF.

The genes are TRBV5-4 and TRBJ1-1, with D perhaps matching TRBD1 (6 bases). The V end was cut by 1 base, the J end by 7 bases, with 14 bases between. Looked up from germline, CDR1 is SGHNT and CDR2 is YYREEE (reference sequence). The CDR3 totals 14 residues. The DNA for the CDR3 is TGTGCCAGCAGCTTGCGAAGCGGGACAAATGAAGCTTTCTTT. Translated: CASSLRSGTNEAFF.

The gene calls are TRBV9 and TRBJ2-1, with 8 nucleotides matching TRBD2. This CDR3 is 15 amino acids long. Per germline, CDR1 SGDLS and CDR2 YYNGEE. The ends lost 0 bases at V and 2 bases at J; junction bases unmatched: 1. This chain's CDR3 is CASSVVSGAYNEQFF. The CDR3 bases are TGTGCCAGCAGCGTAGTTAGCGGGGCCTACAATGAGCAGTTCTTC.

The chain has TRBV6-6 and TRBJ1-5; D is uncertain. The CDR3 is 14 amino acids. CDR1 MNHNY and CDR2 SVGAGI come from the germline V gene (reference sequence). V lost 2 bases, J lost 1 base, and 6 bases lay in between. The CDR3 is CASSYPGSNQPQHF. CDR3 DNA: TGTGCCAGCAGTTACCCGGGGAGCAATCAGCCCCAGCATTTT.

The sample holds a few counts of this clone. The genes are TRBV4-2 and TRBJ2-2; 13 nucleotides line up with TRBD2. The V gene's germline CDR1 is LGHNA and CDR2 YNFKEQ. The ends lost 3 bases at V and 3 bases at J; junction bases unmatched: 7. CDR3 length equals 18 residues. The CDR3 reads CASSQMTSGRTYTGELFF. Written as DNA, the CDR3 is TGTGCCAGCAGCCAGATGACTAGCGGGAGGACGTACACCGGGGAGCTGTTTTTT.

For the CDR3, the DNA is TGCAGCGTTGATGCAGGCCCCTCTTACGAGCAGTACTTC. This codes for CSVDAGPSYEQYF. This chain uses TRBV29-1 with TRBJ2-7, with D uncertain. V shed 3 bases and J shed 4 bases, with 13 bases lying between them. Germline CDR1 and CDR2: SQVTM and ANQGSEA. This CDR3 has 13 residues.

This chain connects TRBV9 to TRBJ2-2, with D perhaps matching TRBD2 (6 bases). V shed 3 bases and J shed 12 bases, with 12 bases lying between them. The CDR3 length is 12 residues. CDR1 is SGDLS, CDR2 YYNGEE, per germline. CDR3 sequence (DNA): TGTGCCAGCAGCGCCGGGGACTTTAAGCTGTTTTTT. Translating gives CASSAGDFKLFF.

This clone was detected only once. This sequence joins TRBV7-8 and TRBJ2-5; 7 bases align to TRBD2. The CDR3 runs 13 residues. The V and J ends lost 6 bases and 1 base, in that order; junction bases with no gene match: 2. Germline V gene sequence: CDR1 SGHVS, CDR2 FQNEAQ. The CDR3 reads CASRSSGQETQYF. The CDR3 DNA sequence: TGTGCCAGCAGATCTAGCGGCCAAGAGACCCAGTACTTC.

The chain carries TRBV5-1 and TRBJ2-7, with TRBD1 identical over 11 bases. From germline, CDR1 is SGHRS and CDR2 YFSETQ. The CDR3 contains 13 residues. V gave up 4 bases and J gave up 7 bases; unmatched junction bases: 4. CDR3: CASSAGQGGEQYF. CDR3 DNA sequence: TGCGCCAGCAGCGCGGGACAGGGGGGGGAGCAGTACTTC.

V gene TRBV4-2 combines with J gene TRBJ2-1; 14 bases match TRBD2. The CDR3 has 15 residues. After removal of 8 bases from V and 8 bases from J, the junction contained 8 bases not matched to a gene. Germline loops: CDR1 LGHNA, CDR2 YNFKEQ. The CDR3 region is CASWGTSGSVDEQFF. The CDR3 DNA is TGTGCCAGCTGGGGGACTAGCGGGAGTGTTGATGAGCAGTTCTTC.

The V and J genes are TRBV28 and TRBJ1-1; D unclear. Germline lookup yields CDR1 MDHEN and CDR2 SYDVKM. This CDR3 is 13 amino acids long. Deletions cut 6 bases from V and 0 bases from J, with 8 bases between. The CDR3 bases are TGTGCCAGCAGCAACCAGATGAACACTGAAGCTTTCTTT. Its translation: CASSNQMNTEAFF. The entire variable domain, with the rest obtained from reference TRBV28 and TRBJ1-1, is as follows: DVKVTQSSRYLVKRTGEKVFLECVQDMDHENMFWYRQDPGLGLRLIYFSYDVKMKEKGDIPEGYSVSREKKERFSLILESASTNQTSMYLCASSNQMNTEAFFGQGTRLTVV.

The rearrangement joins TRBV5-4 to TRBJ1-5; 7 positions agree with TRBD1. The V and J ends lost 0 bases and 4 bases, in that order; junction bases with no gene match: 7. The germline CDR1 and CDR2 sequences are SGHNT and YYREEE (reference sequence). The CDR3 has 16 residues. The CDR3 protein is CASSLEPGGPNQPQHF. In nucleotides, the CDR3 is TGTGCCAGCAGCTTGGAGCCAGGGGGACCTAATCAGCCCCAGCATTTT.

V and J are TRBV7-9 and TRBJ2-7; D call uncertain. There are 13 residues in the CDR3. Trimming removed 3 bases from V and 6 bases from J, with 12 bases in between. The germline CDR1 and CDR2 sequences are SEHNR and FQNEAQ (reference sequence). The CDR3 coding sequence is TGTGCCAGCAGCTTTCCGTTAGATCCCGAGCAGTACTTC. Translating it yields CASSFPLDPEQYF.

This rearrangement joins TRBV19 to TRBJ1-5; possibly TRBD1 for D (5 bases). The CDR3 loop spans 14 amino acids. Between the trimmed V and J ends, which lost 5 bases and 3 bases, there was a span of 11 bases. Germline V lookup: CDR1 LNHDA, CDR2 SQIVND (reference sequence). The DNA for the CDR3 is TGTGCCAGTAGTTTTCTGGGGCTCAATCAGCCCCAGCATTTT. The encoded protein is CASSFLGLNQPQHF.

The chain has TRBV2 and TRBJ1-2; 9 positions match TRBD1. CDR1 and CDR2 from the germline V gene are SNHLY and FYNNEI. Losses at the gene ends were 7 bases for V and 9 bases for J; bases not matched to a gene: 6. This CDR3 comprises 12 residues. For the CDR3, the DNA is TGTGCCAGCACCGGGACAGGGTGGAGCTACACCTTC. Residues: CASTGTGWSYTF.

The DNA for the CDR3 is TGTGCCAGCAGCCGGACAGGGGCGGCTGAAGCTTTCTTT. As protein: CASSRTGAAEAFF. The chain recombines TRBV6-5 with TRBJ1-1, with 9 bases lining up with TRBD1. The CDR3 consists of 13 residues. J was trimmed by 6 bases and V by 6 bases; bases with no gene match: 5. CDR1 and CDR2 (germline): MNHEY, SVGAGI.

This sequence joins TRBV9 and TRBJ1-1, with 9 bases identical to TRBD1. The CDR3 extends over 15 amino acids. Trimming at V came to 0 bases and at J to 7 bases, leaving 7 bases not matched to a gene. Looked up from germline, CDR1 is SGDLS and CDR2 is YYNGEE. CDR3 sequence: CASSVARDRVVEAFF. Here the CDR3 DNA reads TGTGCCAGCAGCGTAGCTCGGGACAGGGTGGTTGAAGCTTTCTTT.

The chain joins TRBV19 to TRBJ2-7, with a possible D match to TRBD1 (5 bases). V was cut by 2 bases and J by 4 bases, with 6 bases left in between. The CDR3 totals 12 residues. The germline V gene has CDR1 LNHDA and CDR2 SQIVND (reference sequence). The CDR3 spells CASSISGYEQYF. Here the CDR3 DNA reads TGTGCCAGTAGTATATCAGGGTACGAGCAGTACTTC.

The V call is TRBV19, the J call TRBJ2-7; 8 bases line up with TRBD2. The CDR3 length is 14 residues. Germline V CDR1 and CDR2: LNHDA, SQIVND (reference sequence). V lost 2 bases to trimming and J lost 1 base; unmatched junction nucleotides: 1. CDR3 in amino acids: CASSISGSSYEQYF. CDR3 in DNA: TGTGCCAGTAGTATAAGCGGGAGTTCCTACGAGCAGTACTTC.

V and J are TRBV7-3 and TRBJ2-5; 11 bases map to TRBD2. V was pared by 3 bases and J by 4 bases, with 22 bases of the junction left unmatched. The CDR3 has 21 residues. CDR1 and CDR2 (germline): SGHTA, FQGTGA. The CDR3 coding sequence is TGTGCCAGCAGCTTTCCAAATCAGGACAGGTATGTAGCGGGAGGGCCAGAGACCCAGTACTTC. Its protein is CASSFPNQDRYVAGGPETQYF. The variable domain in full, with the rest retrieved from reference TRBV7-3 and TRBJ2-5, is GAGVSQTPSNKVTEKGKYVELRCDPISGHTALYWYRQSLGQGPEFLIYFQGTGAADDSGLPNDRFFAVRPEGSVSTLKIQRTERGDSAVYLCASSFPNQDRYVAGGPETQYFGPGTRLLVL.

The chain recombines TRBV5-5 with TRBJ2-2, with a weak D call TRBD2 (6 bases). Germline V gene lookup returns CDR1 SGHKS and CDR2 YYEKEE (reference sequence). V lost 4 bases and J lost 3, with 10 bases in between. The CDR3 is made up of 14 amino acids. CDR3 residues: CASSPASDTGELFF. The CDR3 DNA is TGTGCCAGCAGCCCCGCTAGCGACACCGGGGAGCTGTTTTTT.

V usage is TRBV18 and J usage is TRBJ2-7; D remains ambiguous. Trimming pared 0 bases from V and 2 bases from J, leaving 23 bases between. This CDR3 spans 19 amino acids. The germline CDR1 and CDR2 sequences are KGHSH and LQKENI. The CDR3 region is CASSPPLSYGVAATYEQYF. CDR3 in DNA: TGTGCCAGCTCACCACCGCTTAGTTACGGTGTGGCAGCGACCTACGAGCAGTACTTC.

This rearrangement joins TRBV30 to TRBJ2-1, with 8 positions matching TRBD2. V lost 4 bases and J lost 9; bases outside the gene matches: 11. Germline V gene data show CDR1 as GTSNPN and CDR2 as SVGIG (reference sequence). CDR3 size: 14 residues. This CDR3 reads CAWTRQREIGEQFF. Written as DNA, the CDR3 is TGTGCCTGGACCCGGCAGCGGGAGATTGGTGAGCAGTTCTTC. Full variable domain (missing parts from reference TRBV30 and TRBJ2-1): SQTIHQWPATLVQPVGSPLSLECTVEGTSNPNLYWYRQAAGRGLQLLFYSVGIGQISSEVPQNLSASRPQDRQFILSSKKLLLSDSGFYLCAWTRQREIGEQFFGPGTRLTVL.

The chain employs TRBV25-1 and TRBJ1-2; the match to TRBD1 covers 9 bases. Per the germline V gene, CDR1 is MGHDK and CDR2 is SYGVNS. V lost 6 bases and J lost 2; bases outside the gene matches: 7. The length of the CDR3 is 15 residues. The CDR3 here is CASRGTGYYNYGYTF. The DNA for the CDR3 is TGTGCCAGCAGGGGGACAGGGTATTACAACTATGGCTACACCTTC.

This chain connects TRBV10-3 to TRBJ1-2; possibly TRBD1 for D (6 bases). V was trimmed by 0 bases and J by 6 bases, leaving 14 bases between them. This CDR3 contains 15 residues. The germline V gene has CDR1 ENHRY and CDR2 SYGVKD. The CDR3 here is CAISESSGTSDGYTF. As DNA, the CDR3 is TGTGCCATCAGTGAGTCGTCCGGGACATCTGATGGCTACACCTTC.